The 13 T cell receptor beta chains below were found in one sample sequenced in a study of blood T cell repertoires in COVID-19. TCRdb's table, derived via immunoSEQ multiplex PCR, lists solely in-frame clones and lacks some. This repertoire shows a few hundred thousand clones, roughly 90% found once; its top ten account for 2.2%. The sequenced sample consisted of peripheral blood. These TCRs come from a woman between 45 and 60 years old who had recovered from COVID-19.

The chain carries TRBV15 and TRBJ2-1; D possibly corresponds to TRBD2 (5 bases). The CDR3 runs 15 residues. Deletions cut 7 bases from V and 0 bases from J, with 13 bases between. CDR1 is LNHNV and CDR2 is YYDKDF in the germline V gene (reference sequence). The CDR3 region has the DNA TGTGCCACCACCGCGGGCAGAGGCTCCTACAATGAGCAGTTCTTC. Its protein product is CATTAGRGSYNEQFF.

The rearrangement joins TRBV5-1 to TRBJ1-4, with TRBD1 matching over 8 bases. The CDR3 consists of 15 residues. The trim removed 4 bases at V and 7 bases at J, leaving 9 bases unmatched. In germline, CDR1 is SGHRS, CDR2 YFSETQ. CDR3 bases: TGCGCCAGCAGCGAACGGACAGGGAGGGTTGAAAAACTGTTTTTT. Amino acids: CASSERTGRVEKLFF.

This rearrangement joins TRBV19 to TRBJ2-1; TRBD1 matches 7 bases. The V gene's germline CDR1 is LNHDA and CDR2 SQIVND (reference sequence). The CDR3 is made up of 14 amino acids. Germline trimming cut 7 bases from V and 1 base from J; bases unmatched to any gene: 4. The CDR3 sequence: CASKSDRSYNEQFF. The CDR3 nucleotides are TGTGCCAGTAAGTCGGACAGGTCCTACAATGAGCAGTTCTTC.

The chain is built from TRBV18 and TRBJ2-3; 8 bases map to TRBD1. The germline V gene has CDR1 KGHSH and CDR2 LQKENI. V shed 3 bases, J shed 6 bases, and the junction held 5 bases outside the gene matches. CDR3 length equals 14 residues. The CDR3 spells CASSPDRGRDTQYF. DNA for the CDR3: TGTGCCAGCTCACCCGACAGGGGTCGGGATACGCAGTATTTT.

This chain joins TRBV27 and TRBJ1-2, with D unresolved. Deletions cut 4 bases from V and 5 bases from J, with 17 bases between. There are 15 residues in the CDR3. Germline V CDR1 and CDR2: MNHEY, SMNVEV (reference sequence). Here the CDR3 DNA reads TGTGCCAGCAGTTCCAAACGCGCAGGATCTTATGGCTACACCTTC. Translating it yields CASSSKRAGSYGYTF.

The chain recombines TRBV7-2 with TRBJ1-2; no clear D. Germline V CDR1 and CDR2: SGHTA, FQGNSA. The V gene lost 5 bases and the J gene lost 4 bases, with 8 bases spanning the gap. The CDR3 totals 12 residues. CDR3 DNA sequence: TGTGCCAGCAGCCCGCAAGCCTATGGCTACACCTTC. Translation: CASSPQAYGYTF.

CDR3 residues: CASSLGDRVGDEKLFF. Written as DNA, the CDR3 is TGCGCCAGCAGCTTGGGGGACAGGGTTGGGGATGAAAAACTGTTTTTT. V is TRBV5-1 and J is TRBJ1-4; the match to TRBD1 covers 9 bases. This CDR3 spans 16 amino acids. Germline V lookup: CDR1 SGHRS, CDR2 YFSETQ. The V gene end was trimmed by 0 bases and the J gene end by 6 bases; junction bases not matched to a gene: 6.

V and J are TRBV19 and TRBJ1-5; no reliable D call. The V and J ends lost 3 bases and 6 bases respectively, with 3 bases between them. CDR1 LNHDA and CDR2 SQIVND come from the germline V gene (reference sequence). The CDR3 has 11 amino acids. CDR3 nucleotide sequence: TGTGCCAGTAGTATCTGTCAGCCCCAGCATTTT. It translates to CASSICQPQHF.

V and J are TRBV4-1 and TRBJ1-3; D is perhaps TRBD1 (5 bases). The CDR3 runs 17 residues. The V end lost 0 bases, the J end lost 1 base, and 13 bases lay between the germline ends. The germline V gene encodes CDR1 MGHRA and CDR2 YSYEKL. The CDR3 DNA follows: TGCGCCAGCAGCCAAGAAATAACAAGGGGATCTGGAAACACCATATATTTT. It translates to CASSQEITRGSGNTIYF.

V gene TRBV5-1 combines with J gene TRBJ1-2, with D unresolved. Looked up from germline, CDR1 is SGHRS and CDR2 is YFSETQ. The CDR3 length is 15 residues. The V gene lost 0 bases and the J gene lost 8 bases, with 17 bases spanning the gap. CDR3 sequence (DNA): TGCGCCAGCAGCTTGGGAAAGTCGGGAGTATGGGGCTACACCTTC. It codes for CASSLGKSGVWGYTF.

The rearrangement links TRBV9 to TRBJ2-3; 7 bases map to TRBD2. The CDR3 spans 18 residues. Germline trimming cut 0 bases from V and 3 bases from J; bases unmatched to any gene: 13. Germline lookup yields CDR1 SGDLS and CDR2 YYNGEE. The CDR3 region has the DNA TGTGCCAGCAGCGTAGGAGTAGCTCTGGCGGGAGTAACAGATACGCAGTATTTT. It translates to CASSVGVALAGVTDTQYF.

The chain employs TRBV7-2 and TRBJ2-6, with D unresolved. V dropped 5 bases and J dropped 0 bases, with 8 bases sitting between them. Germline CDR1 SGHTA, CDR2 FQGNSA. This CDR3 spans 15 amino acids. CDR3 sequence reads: CASSPRFSGANVLTF. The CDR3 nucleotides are TGTGCCAGCAGCCCGAGGTTCTCTGGGGCCAACGTCCTGACTTTC. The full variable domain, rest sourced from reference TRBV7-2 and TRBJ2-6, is GAGVSQSPSNKVTEKGKDVELRCDPISGHTALYWYRQSLGQGLEFLIYFQGNSAPDKSGLPSDRFSAERTGGSVSTLTIQRTQQEDSAVYLCASSPRFSGANVLTFGAGSRLTVL.

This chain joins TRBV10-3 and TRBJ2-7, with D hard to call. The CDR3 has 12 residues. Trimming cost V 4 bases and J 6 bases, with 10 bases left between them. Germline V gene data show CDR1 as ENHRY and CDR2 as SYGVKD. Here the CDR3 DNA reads TGTGCCATCAGTGGGGCTGTCCTCGAGCAGTACTTC. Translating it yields CAISGAVLEQYF.